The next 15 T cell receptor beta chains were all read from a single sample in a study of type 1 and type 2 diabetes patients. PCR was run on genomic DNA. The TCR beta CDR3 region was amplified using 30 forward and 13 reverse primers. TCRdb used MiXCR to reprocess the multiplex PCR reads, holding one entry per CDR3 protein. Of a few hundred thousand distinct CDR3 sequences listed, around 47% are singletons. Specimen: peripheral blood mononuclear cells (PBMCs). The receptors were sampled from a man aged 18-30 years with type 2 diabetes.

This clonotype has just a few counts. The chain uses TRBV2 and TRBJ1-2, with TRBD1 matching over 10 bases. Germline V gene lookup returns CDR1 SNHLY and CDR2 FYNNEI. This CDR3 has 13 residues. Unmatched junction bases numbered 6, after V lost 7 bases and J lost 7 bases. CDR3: CASTKTGGGGYTF. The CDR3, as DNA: TGTGCCAGCACCAAGACAGGGGGCGGTGGCTACACCTTC. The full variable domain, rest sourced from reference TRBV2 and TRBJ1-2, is EPEVTQTPSHQVTQMGQEVILRCVPISNHLYFYWYRQILGQKVEFLVSFYNNEISEKSEIFDDQFSVERPDGSNFTLKIRSTKLEDSAMYFCASTKTGGGGYTFGSGTRLTVV.

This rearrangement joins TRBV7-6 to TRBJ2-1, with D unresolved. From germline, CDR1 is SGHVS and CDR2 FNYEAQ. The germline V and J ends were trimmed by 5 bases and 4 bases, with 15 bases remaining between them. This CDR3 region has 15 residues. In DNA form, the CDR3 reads TGTGCCAGCAGCAGGGTCGCGGAAAAGTACAATGAGCAGTTCTTC. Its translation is CASSRVAEKYNEQFF.

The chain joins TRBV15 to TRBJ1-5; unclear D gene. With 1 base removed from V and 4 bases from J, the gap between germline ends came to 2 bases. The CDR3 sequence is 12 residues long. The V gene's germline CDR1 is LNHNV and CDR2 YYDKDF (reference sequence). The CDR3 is CATSRGNQPQHF. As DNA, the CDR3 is TGTGCCACCAGCAGAGGTAATCAGCCCCAGCATTTT.

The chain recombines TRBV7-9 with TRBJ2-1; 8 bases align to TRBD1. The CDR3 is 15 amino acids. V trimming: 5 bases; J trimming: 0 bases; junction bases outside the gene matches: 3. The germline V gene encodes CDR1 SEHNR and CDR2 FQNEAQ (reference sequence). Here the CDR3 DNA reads TGTGCCAGCAGCCGACAGGGGAGCTCCTACAATGAGCAGTTCTTC. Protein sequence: CASSRQGSSYNEQFF.

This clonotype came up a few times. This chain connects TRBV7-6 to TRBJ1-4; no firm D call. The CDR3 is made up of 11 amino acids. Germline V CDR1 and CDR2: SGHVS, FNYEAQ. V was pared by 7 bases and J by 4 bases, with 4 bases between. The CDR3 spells CASTDNEKLFF. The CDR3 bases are TGTGCCAGCACGGATAATGAAAAACTGTTTTTT.

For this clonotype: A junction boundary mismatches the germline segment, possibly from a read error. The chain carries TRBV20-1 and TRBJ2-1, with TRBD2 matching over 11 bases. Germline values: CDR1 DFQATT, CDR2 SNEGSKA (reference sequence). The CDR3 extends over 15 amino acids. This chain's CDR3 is CSASRGLADYNKQFF. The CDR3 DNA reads TGCAGTGCTAGCAGGGGACTAGCGGACTACAATAAGCAGTTCTTC.

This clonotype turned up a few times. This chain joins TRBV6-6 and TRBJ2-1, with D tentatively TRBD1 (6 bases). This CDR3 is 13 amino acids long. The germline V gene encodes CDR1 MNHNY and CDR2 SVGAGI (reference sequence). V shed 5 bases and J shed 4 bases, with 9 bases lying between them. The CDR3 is CASSPQGYNEQFF. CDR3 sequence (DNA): TGTGCCAGCAGTCCACAGGGTTACAATGAGCAGTTCTTC.

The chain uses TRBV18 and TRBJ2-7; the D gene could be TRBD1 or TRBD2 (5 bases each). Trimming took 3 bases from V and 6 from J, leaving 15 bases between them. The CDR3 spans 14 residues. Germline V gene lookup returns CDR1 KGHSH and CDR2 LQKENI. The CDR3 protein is CASSPTGARSEQYF. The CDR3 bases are TGTGCCAGCTCACCCACCGGGGCGAGGTCCGAGCAGTACTTC.

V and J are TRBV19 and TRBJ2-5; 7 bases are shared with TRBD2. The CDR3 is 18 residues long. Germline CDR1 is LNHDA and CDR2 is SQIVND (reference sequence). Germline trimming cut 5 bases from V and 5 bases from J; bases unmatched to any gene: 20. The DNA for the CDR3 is TGTGCCAGTAGTCTTACTACTCTGACTAGCCGGTTTTTCGAGACCCAGTACTTC. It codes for CASSLTTLTSRFFETQYF.

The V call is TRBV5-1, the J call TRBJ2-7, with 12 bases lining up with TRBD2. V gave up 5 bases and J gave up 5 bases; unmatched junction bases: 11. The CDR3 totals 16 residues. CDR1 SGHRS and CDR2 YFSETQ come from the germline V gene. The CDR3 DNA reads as TGCGCCAGCAGGCTCGTAACTAGCGGGAGGATCGACGAGCAGTACTTC. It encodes CASRLVTSGRIDEQYF.

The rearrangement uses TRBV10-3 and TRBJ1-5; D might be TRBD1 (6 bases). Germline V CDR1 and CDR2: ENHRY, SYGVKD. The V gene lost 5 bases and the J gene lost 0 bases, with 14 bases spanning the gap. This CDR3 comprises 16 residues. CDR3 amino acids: CAISSRGGDSNQPQHF. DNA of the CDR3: TGTGCCATCAGTAGCAGGGGAGGCGATAGCAATCAGCCCCAGCATTTT.

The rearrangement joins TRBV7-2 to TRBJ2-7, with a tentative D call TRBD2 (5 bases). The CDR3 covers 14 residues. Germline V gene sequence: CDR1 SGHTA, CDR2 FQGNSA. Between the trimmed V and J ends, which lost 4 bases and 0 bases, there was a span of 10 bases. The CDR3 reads CASSSGRGSYEQYF. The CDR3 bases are TGTGCCAGCAGCTCCGGACGGGGCTCCTACGAGCAGTACTTC.

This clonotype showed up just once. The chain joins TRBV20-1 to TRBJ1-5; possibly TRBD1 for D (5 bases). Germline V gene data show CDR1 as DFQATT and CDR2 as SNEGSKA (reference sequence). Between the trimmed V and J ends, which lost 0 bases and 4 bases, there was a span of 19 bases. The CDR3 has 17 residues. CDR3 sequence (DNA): TGCAGTGCTAGAGATAGTGGCAGGGCTGGGGTAAATCAGCCCCAGCATTTT. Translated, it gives CSARDSGRAGVNQPQHF.

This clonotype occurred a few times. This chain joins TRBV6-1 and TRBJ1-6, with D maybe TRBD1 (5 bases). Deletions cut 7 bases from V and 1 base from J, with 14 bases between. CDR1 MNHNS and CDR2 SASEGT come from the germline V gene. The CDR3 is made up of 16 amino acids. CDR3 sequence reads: CASTGHLTSYNSPLHF. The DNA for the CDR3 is TGTGCCAGCACGGGGCACCTTACGTCCTATAATTCACCCCTCCACTTT.

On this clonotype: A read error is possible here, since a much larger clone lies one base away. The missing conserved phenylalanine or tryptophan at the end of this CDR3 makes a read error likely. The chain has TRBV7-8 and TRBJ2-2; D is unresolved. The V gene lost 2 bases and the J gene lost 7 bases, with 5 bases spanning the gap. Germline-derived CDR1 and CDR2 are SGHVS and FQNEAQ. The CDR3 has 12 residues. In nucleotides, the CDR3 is TGTGCCAGCAGCTTATTCAGCGGGGAGCTGTTTTCT. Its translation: CASSLFSGELFS.